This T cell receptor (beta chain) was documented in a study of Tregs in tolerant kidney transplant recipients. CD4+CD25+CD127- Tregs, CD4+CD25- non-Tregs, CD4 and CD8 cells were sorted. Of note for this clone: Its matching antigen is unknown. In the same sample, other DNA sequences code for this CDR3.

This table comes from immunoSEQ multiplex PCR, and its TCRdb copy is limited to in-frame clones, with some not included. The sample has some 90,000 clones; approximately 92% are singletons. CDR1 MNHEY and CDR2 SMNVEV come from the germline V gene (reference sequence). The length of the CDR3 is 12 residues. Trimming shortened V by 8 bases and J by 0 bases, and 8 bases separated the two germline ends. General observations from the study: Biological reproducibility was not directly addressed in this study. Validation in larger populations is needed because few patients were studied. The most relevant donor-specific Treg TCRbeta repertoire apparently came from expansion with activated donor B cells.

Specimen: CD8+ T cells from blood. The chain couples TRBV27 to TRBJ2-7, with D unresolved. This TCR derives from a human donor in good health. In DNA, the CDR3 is TGTGCCAGCTTTTCAAGCTCCTACGAGCAGTACTTC. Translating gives CASFSSSYEQYF.